This section outlines one TCR beta chain sequence together with its context. This record comes from a study of radiotherapy plus CTLA-4 blockade in lung cancer. Overall study context: Disease control was achieved by around 30% of patients, and objective responses by 15% to 20%.

The CDR3 totals 14 residues. With 1 base clipped from V and 5 bases from J, the junction kept 0 bases outside the gene matches. CDR1 and CDR2 (germline): SGHTA, FQGNSA. Produced via immunoSEQ multiplex PCR; TCRdb's table is partial and in-frame only. The table lists tens of thousands of clones, approximately 84% of them singletons, with 4% to 5% in the top ten. Chemo-refractory metastatic non-small-cell lung cancer patients underwent focal radiation alongside CTLA-4 blockade with ipilimumab. The receptor's source is a human donor with non-small cell lung cancer whose response to radiotherapy plus ipilimumab could not be evaluated. The rearrangement joins TRBV7-2 to TRBJ1-4, with 8 bases identical to TRBD1. The sample consisted of peripheral blood, taken from a patient treated with radiotherapy plus ipilimumab. CDR3 in amino acids: CASSLGTGNEKLFF. CDR3 nucleotides: TGTGCCAGCAGCTTAGGGACAGGGAATGAAAAACTGTTTTTT.